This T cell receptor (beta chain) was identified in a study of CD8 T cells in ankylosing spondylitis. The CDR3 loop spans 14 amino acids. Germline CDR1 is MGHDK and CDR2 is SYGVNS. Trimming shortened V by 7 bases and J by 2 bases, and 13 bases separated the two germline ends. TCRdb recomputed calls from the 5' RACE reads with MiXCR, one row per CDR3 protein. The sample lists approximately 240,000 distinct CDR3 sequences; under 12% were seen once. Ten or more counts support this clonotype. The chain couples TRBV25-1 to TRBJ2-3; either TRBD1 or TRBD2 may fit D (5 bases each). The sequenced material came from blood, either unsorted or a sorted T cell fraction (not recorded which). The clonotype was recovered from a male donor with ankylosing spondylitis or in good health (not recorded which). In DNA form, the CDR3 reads TGTGCCAGCACCGGGCTTGGGACCACAGATACGCAGTATTTT. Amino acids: CASTGLGTTDTQYF.